The 24 T cell receptor beta chains reported below all come from one sample, sequenced in a study of control samples from healthy donors and cancer patients (TCRdb year 2020). The library was built by means of the immunoSEQ multiplex PCR assay. TCRdb provides this immuneACCESS table in a form limited to in-frame rearrangements. Some clones are lacking; in checked studies, under half of them reflect an unresolved V gene, and why the rest are absent is not known. The table for this sample lists approximately 150,000 clones; about 90% of them were counted only once. The ten top clones hold approximately 6.8% of the sample. Sequenced material: blood. The receptor set was obtained from a man aged 18 to 30 in good health.

This clone was detected only once. The genes are TRBV5-1 and TRBJ1-1; D is ambiguous. The CDR3 has 16 amino acids. Trimming shortened V by 0 bases and J by 1 base, and 13 bases separated the two germline ends. Germline V gene data show CDR1 as SGHRS and CDR2 as YFSETQ. CDR3 DNA: TGCGCCAGCAGCTTGGAGCCAGCGAGATGGAACACTGAAGCTTTCTTT. This codes for CASSLEPARWNTEAFF. Full variable domain (missing parts from reference TRBV5-1 and TRBJ1-1): KAGVTQTPRYLIKTRGQQVTLSCSPISGHRSVSWYQQTPGQGLQFLFEYFSETQRNKGNFPGRFSGRQFSNSRSEMNVSTLELGDSALYLCASSLEPARWNTEAFFGQGTRLTVV.

CDR3 region: CASSSDRGLDGEQYF. The CDR3 DNA is TGTGCCAGCAGCTCCGACAGGGGGCTAGATGGGGAGCAGTACTTC. This chain links TRBV7-6 with TRBJ2-7, with TRBD1 matching 10 bases. The germline CDR1 and CDR2 sequences are SGHVS and FNYEAQ. After removal of 4 bases from V and 7 bases from J, the junction contained 10 bases not matched to a gene. CDR3 size: 15 residues.

The rearrangement uses TRBV6-5 and TRBJ1-2; tentative D call: TRBD1 (6 bases). The V gene's germline CDR1 is MNHEY and CDR2 SVGAGI. V lost 4 bases to trimming and J lost 3 bases, with 18 bases between them. The CDR3 is 16 amino acids. Here the CDR3 reads CASSSEGRGLYYGYTF. The CDR3 DNA reads TGTGCCAGCAGTTCAGAGGGGCGGGGGCTTTACTATGGCTACACCTTC.

The chain joins TRBV28 to TRBJ2-7, with TRBD1 matching over 9 bases. The germline CDR1 and CDR2 sequences are MDHEN and SYDVKM. V dropped 7 bases and J dropped 5; count of bases not matched to a gene: 12. This CDR3 has 15 amino acids. In DNA form, the CDR3 reads TGTGCCAGCACCCAAAGGGGACAGGGCATCGACGAGCAGTACTTC. The encoded protein is CASTQRGQGIDEQYF.

The V gene is TRBV3-1 (or the pseudogene TRBV3-2), the J gene TRBJ2-5; a weak D match, TRBD2 (7 bases). In germline, CDR1 is LGHDT, CDR2 YNNKEL (reference sequence). Trimming left V 4 bases short and J 2 bases short, with 17 bases between. There are 16 residues in the CDR3. The CDR3 region has the DNA TGTGCCAGCAGCCCCCAAGGGGGGGCAACTCAAGAGACCCAGTACTTC. This sequence encodes CASSPQGGATQETQYF.

The chain uses TRBV9 and TRBJ2-2, with D maybe TRBD1 (6 bases). Trimming removed 6 bases at V and 0 bases at J, with 9 bases between. The germline CDR1 and CDR2 sequences are SGDLS and YYNGEE. The CDR3 sequence is 14 residues long. CDR3 DNA: TGTGCCAGCACCAGGGGAGCGAACACCGGGGAGCTGTTTTTT. Translating it yields CASTRGANTGELFF.

V and J are TRBV6-5 and TRBJ1-2; 10 bases are a match to TRBD1. V was pared by 5 bases and J by 5 bases, with 5 bases of the junction left unmatched. CDR3 length: 14 amino acids. CDR1 MNHEY and CDR2 SVGAGI come from the germline V gene. The CDR3 bases are TGTGCCAGCAGTACTCGACAGGGGGCATATGGCTACACCTTC. Translated, it gives CASSTRQGAYGYTF.

This chain connects TRBV30 to TRBJ2-2; D is perhaps TRBD2 (6 bases). The CDR3 contains 14 residues. The germline V gene encodes CDR1 GTSNPN and CDR2 SVGIG (reference sequence). Trimming removed 2 bases from V and 3 bases from J, with 10 bases in between. For the CDR3, the DNA is TGTGCCTGGAGTACCGGGACTTACACCGGGGAGCTGTTTTTT. Translation: CAWSTGTYTGELFF.

This chain links TRBV2 with TRBJ1-6; D is uncertain. This CDR3 comprises 15 residues. CDR1 and CDR2 (germline): SNHLY, FYNNEI. V dropped 8 bases and J dropped 0 bases, with 11 bases sitting between them. In DNA form, the CDR3 reads TGTGCCAGCCTGGGTTCCAGCTCCTATAATTCACCCCTCCACTTT. Its protein product is CASLGSSSYNSPLHF.

CDR3 residues: CASSATGQPYEQYF. The CDR3 nucleotides read TGTGCCAGCAGCGCAACGGGACAGCCCTACGAGCAGTACTTC. The chain combines TRBV28 with TRBJ2-7, with 7 positions matching TRBD1. Germline CDR1 and CDR2: MDHEN and SYDVKM. With 6 bases clipped from V and 2 bases from J, the junction kept 7 bases outside the gene matches. The CDR3 contains 14 residues.

The chain has TRBV9 and TRBJ1-6; 7 bases fit TRBD1. Germline CDR1 and CDR2: SGDLS and YYNGEE. The CDR3 contains 16 residues. Trimming at V came to 4 bases and at J to 8 bases, leaving 12 bases not matched to a gene. The CDR3 protein is CASSPTTGPTYSPLHF. In nucleotides, the CDR3 is TGTGCCAGCAGCCCGACGACAGGGCCGACATATTCACCCCTCCACTTT. The whole variable domain, filled in from reference TRBV9 and TRBJ1-6, reads DSGVTQTPKHLITATGQRVTLRCSPRSGDLSVYWYQQSLDQGLQFLIQYYNGEERAKGNILERFSAQQFPDLHSELNLSSLELGDSALYFCASSPTTGPTYSPLHFGNGTRLTVT.

The chain uses TRBV4-1 and TRBJ1-1; 8 bases map to TRBD1. J was trimmed by 2 bases and V by 1 base; bases with no gene match: 3. This CDR3 contains 15 residues. Germline-derived CDR1 and CDR2 are MGHRA and YSYEKL. CDR3: CASSQADRANTEAFF. The CDR3 DNA follows: TGCGCCAGCAGCCAAGCGGACAGGGCTAACACTGAAGCTTTCTTT.

The rearrangement joins TRBV30 to TRBJ1-4; D gene unclear. The germline V gene has CDR1 GTSNPN and CDR2 SVGIG (reference sequence). Trimming stripped 8 bases from V and 7 bases from J, with 17 bases between. This CDR3 has 13 residues. The DNA of the CDR3 is TGTGCCGGGCAGACCCACCCGAGTGAAAAACTGTTTTTT. Translation gives CAGQTHPSEKLFF.

In this sample, this clone turned up a few times. The rearrangement links TRBV6-5 to TRBJ1-2; D is uncertain. CDR1 is MNHEY, CDR2 SVGAGI, per germline. This CDR3 region has 15 residues. V lost 6 bases, J lost 2 bases, and 16 bases lay in between. The CDR3 region has the DNA TGTGCCAGCAGCGGGCCATCCATGGCGAACTATGGCTACACCTTC. Protein product: CASSGPSMANYGYTF.

The gene calls are TRBV12-3 or TRBV12-4 and TRBJ1-2; D gene unclear. V was shortened by 5 bases and J by 3 bases, with 7 bases between the two germline ends. The CDR3 is 12 residues long. CDR3 nucleotides: TGTGCCAGCAGTCCCGGGGACTATGGCTACACCTTC. It codes for CASSPGDYGYTF.

The chain is built from TRBV7-3 and TRBJ1-1; weak D call: TRBD1 (5 bases). The V gene lost 5 bases and the J gene lost 1 base, with 17 bases spanning the gap. CDR1 SGHTA and CDR2 FQGTGA come from the germline V gene. The CDR3 loop spans 16 amino acids. In DNA form, the CDR3 reads TGTGCCAGCAGCCTCAACCCGGACATAGAGAACACTGAAGCTTTCTTT. Translating it yields CASSLNPDIENTEAFF.

The chain has TRBV6-5 and TRBJ2-2, with D perhaps matching TRBD2 (5 bases). The CDR3 is 15 amino acids. Germline V CDR1 and CDR2: MNHEY, SVGAGI. Trimming pared 4 bases from V and 0 bases from J, leaving 9 bases between. CDR3 in amino acids: CASSSAGTNTGELFF. The CDR3, as DNA: TGTGCCAGCAGTTCCGCCGGGACGAACACCGGGGAGCTGTTTTTT.

The chain couples TRBV7-9 to TRBJ2-7; D is ambiguous. The CDR3 extends over 16 amino acids. Germline-derived CDR1 and CDR2 are SEHNR and FQNEAQ (reference sequence). Deletions cut 3 bases from V and 3 bases from J, with 18 bases between. In DNA, the CDR3 is TGTGCCAGCAGCTTCCCCCCGGCGGCAGGCAGCTACGAGCAGTACTTC. Translating gives CASSFPPAAGSYEQYF.

V gene TRBV7-3 combines with J gene TRBJ2-3; D is ambiguous. From germline, CDR1 is SGHTA and CDR2 FQGTGA. The germline V and J ends were trimmed by 3 bases and 0 bases, with 10 bases remaining between them. This CDR3 has 15 residues. This CDR3 reads CASSLGTTSTDTQYF. CDR3 coding DNA: TGTGCCAGCAGCTTGGGCACTACTAGCACAGATACGCAGTATTTT.

The gene calls are TRBV3-1 (or the pseudogene TRBV3-2) and TRBJ1-4, with D possibly matching TRBD1 (6 bases). Trimming removed 4 bases at V and 11 bases at J, with 20 bases between. This CDR3 region has 15 residues. From germline, CDR1 is LGHDT and CDR2 YNNKEL (reference sequence). CDR3 DNA sequence: TGTGCCAGCAGCCCCGACAGGTTTAGGGTGAGCAAACTGTTTTTT. This sequence encodes CASSPDRFRVSKLFF.

This clone was counted once. This chain links TRBV4-3 with TRBJ2-1; weak D call: TRBD2 (5 bases). CDR1 and CDR2 (germline): LGHNA, YSLEER. This CDR3 comprises 17 residues. V was shortened by 3 bases and J by 4 bases, with 19 bases between the two germline ends. CDR3 coding DNA: TGCGCCAGCAGCCAGGACTCTCTGCTAATGGGGTACAATGAGCAGTTCTTC. As protein: CASSQDSLLMGYNEQFF.

This chain joins TRBV6-5 and TRBJ2-5, with 8 bases matching TRBD1. Unmatched junction bases numbered 11, after V lost 6 bases and J lost 5 bases. CDR3 length: 15 residues. CDR1 is MNHEY, CDR2 SVGAGI, per germline. The CDR3 here is CASRGWDRWKETQYF. The CDR3 nucleotides are TGTGCCAGCAGGGGGTGGGACAGGTGGAAGGAGACCCAGTACTTC.

This clone was counted a single time. Other nucleotide sequences in the sample specify the same CDR3. This rearrangement joins TRBV29-1 to TRBJ2-2; D remains ambiguous. This CDR3 is built from 10 residues. Germline V gene data show CDR1 as SQVTM and CDR2 as ANQGSEA. The V gene lost 5 bases and the J gene lost 7 bases, with 5 bases spanning the gap. CDR3 in amino acids: CSVLIGELFF. Written as DNA, the CDR3 is TGCAGCGTTTTGATCGGGGAGCTGTTTTTT.

The chain joins TRBV15 to TRBJ2-5; 8 positions match TRBD2. The CDR3 is 16 residues long. The trim removed 0 bases at V and 3 bases at J, leaving 6 bases unmatched. Germline V gene data show CDR1 as LNHNV and CDR2 as YYDKDF (reference sequence). DNA for the CDR3: TGTGCCACCAGCAGAGAAGTCGGGCGGGGGGAAGAGACCCAGTACTTC. Protein sequence: CATSREVGRGEETQYF.